This T cell receptor (beta chain) comes out of a study of blood T cell repertoires in COVID-19. Study in general: Samples came from the United States, Italy and Spain, spanning acute and convalescent COVID-19. In each case, the material was cDNA or gDNA derived from T cells, B-cell-depleted T cells, or PBMCs.

Original data processing: Scientists estimated how many nucleated cells there were by amplifying reference gene primers. The table came from immunoSEQ multiplex PCR; TCRdb's copy has only in-frame clones and leaves some out. The V and J calls and clone size are taken from that table; D and trimming were inferred from the DNA. The sample shows 250,000 to 350,000 clones, approximately 90% of them seen only once. The V end lost 5 bases, the J end lost 6 bases, and 13 bases lay between the germline ends. This CDR3 has 14 residues. Per germline, CDR1 LGHDT and CDR2 YNNKEL (reference sequence). This receptor was obtained from a man in his thirties or forties with acute or convalescent COVID-19. This chain joins TRBV3-1 (or the pseudogene TRBV3-2) and TRBJ1-4; D call uncertain. The sequenced sample was peripheral blood. CDR3 protein: CASSSQVQDEKLFF. The CDR3, as DNA: TGTGCCAGCAGCAGCCAGGTTCAGGATGAAAAACTGTTTTTT.